Presented here are 27 T cell receptor beta chains from one specimen sequenced in a study of blood T cell repertoires in COVID-19. TCRdb keeps only in-frame clones here, not all; method: immunoSEQ multiplex PCR. The sample includes 85,000 to 90,000 clones, approximately 79% of them seen just once. Sequences were obtained from peripheral blood. The origin of the receptors is a man aged 70-80 years with acute or convalescent COVID-19.

V and J are TRBV7-8 and TRBJ2-7; D may be TRBD1 (6 bases). Looked up from germline, CDR1 is SGHVS and CDR2 is FQNEAQ. Deletions cut 1 base from V and 6 bases from J, with 10 bases between. This CDR3 spans 13 amino acids. For the CDR3, the DNA is TGTGCCAGCAGCTTAGATAGGGGGTCCGAGCAGTACGTC. Its protein product is CASSLDRGSEQYV.

This clone was seen only once. The chain uses TRBV5-4 and TRBJ1-1, with TRBD1 matching 7 bases. Per germline, CDR1 SGHNT and CDR2 YYREEE (reference sequence). J lost 0 bases, V lost 4 bases, and 6 bases had no gene match. CDR3 length: 15 residues. CDR3 bases: TGTGCCAGCAGCCACCCGGGACAGCTGAACACTGAAGCTTTCTTT. It translates to CASSHPGQLNTEAFF. The entire variable domain, with the rest obtained from reference TRBV5-4 and TRBJ1-1, is as follows: ETGVTQSPTHLIKTRGQQVTLRCSSQSGHNTVSWYQQALGQGPQFIFQYYREEENGRGNFPPRFSGLQFPNYSSELNVNALELDDSALYLCASSHPGQLNTEAFFGQGTRLTVV.

This chain joins TRBV11-2 and TRBJ2-1; no clear D. From germline, CDR1 is SGHAT and CDR2 FQNNGV. V lost 1 base, J lost 0 bases, and 10 bases lay in between. The CDR3 extends over 16 amino acids. The CDR3 loop reads CASSLGIHSSYNEQFF. The DNA of the CDR3 is TGTGCCAGCAGCTTAGGAATCCATAGCTCCTACAATGAGCAGTTCTTC.

The chain joins TRBV11-2 to TRBJ2-3; 8 nucleotides align to TRBD2. Unmatched junction bases numbered 15, after V lost 8 bases and J lost 8 bases. The germline gives CDR1 SGHAT, CDR2 FQNNGV. This CDR3 is built from 15 residues. CDR3 in amino acids: CASAPPGGHSGTQYF. As DNA, the CDR3 is TGTGCCAGCGCTCCGCCGGGGGGGCATTCGGGTACGCAGTATTTT. Using reference TRBV11-2 and TRBJ2-3 for the parts outside the CDR3, the full variable domain is EAGVAQSPRYKIIEKRQSVAFWCNPISGHATLYWYQQILGQGPKLLIQFQNNGVVDDSQLPKDRFSAERLKGVDSTLKIQPAKLEDSAVYLCASAPPGGHSGTQYFGPGTRLTVL.

CDR3 sequence: CASSPGLRLYEQYV. For the CDR3, the DNA is TGTGCCAGCAGCCCGGGACTCAGGCTCTACGAGCAGTACGTC. V usage is TRBV28 and J usage is TRBJ2-7; D may be TRBD2 (6 bases). V was clipped by 6 bases and J by 3 bases, with 15 bases between them. This CDR3 spans 14 amino acids. Germline values: CDR1 MDHEN, CDR2 SYDVKM.

The V gene is TRBV13, the J gene TRBJ1-5, with D perhaps TRBD1 (5 bases). This CDR3 has 14 residues. V lost 2 bases and J lost 7, with 12 bases in between. Germline V gives CDR1 PRHDT, CDR2 FYEKMQ (reference sequence). CDR3 DNA: TGTGCCAGCAGCTTACGGGGGGATGGACAGCCCCAGCATTTT. Its protein product is CASSLRGDGQPQHF.

In this sample, this clone turned up a few times. The genes are TRBV10-2 and TRBJ1-1; D possibly corresponds to TRBD1 (5 bases). This CDR3 spans 14 amino acids. The ends were cut back, 2 bases at V and 1 base at J, with 8 bases in the middle. Per germline, CDR1 WSHSY and CDR2 SAAADI. The CDR3 reads CASSEPGSNTEAFF. CDR3 DNA: TGCGCCAGCAGTGAGCCAGGGTCGAACACTGAAGCTTTCTTT.

The V call is TRBV6-5, the J call TRBJ2-7; 7 bases are a match to TRBD1. Trimming removed 6 bases from V and 2 bases from J; junction bases left unmatched: 10. In germline, CDR1 is MNHEY, CDR2 SVGAGI. The CDR3 runs to 15 residues. The CDR3 DNA reads TGTGCCAGCAGGGGAGAAGGGGGCCGCCCCTACGAGCAGTACTTC. Its translation is CASRGEGGRPYEQYF.

The J gene is TRBJ2-7, the V gene TRBV6-5; 7 nucleotides match TRBD1. The V and J ends lost 4 bases and 1 base, in that order; junction bases with no gene match: 10. Germline CDR1 reads MNHEY; CDR2 reads SVGAGI. The CDR3 covers 16 residues. The CDR3 bases are TGTGCCAGCAGTTCCGACGACAGGGCGCCTTCCTACGAGCAGTACTTC. Protein sequence: CASSSDDRAPSYEQYF.

This clone has at least ten counts. The rearrangement links TRBV5-6 to TRBJ2-7, with a weak D call TRBD1 (6 bases). Germline-derived CDR1 and CDR2 are SGHDT and YYEEEE. V was cut by 4 bases and J by 2 bases, with 13 bases left in between. CDR3 length equals 14 residues. As DNA, the CDR3 is TGTGCCAGCAGCGTCCGGGACATTGCCTACGAGCAGTACGTC. Translated: CASSVRDIAYEQYV.

The chain uses TRBV19 and TRBJ2-5, with D perhaps TRBD2 (6 bases). V was cut by 1 base and J by 7 bases, with 10 bases left in between. The CDR3 has 13 residues. Germline V gene data show CDR1 as LNHDA and CDR2 as SQIVND (reference sequence). The CDR3 spells CASSIGPGGTQYF. CDR3 DNA: TGTGCCAGTAGTATAGGACCCGGGGGGACCCAGTACTTC.

J is TRBJ2-7 and V is TRBV6-4; 11 positions match TRBD1. The CDR3 loop spans 13 amino acids. CDR1 is MRHNA and CDR2 is SNTAGT in the germline V gene. J gave up 6 bases and V 3 bases, and 1 base lay outside the gene matches. The chain's CDR3 is CASSEDRGLEQYF. The CDR3 coding sequence is TGTGCCAGCAGTGAGGACAGGGGGCTCGAGCAGTACTTC.

The gene calls are TRBV29-1 and TRBJ1-4; TRBD1 matches at 9 bases. Germline values: CDR1 SQVTM, CDR2 ANQGSEA. J gave up 7 bases and V 5 bases, and 5 bases lay outside the gene matches. The CDR3 runs 13 residues. CDR3 protein: CSVPGQGREKLFF. CDR3 coding DNA: TGCAGCGTTCCGGGACAGGGACGTGAAAAACTGTTTTTT.

This chain links TRBV3-1 (or the pseudogene TRBV3-2) with TRBJ2-6; D is possibly TRBD1 (5 bases). Germline CDR1 reads LGHDT; CDR2 reads YNNKEL (reference sequence). This CDR3 region has 18 residues. V was cut by 3 bases and J by 0 bases, with 15 bases left in between. CDR3 sequence reads: CASSHRRQPRSGANVLTF. As DNA, the CDR3 is TGTGCCAGCAGCCATAGAAGACAGCCCCGCTCTGGGGCCAACGTCCTGACTTTC.

This rearrangement joins TRBV18 to TRBJ2-2, with TRBD2 as a possible D gene (7 bases). The V end lost 1 base, the J end lost 1 base, and 16 bases lay between the germline ends. In germline, CDR1 is KGHSH, CDR2 LQKENI. CDR3 size: 18 residues. The CDR3 spells CASSPRAGANKNTGELFF. CDR3 DNA sequence: TGTGCCAGCTCACCACGTGCGGGGGCCAACAAGAACACCGGGGAGCTGTTTTTT.

This sequence joins TRBV9 and TRBJ1-3, with D perhaps TRBD1 (5 bases). V was clipped by 4 bases and J by 2 bases, with 10 bases between them. The germline V gene has CDR1 SGDLS and CDR2 YYNGEE. There are 14 residues in the CDR3. This CDR3 is CASSRGGAGNTIYF. DNA of the CDR3: TGTGCCAGCAGCCGGGGGGGAGCTGGAAACACCATATATTTT.

CDR3 amino acids: CASSDREVYNEQFF. CDR3 sequence (DNA): TGTGCCAGCAGCGACAGGGAGGTGTACAATGAGCAGTTCTTC. The chain is built from TRBV27 and TRBJ2-1; possible D gene TRBD1, 7 bases. The CDR3 consists of 14 residues. Germline values: CDR1 MNHEY, CDR2 SMNVEV (reference sequence). The V gene lost 6 bases and the J gene lost 4 bases, with 13 bases spanning the gap.

The chain has TRBV2 and TRBJ2-3; 7 nucleotides agree with TRBD1. The J segment lost 2 bases and the V segment lost 6 bases, leaving 5 bases of the junction unmatched. Germline lookup yields CDR1 SNHLY and CDR2 FYNNEI. The CDR3 runs 14 residues. The CDR3 region has the DNA TGTGCCAGCAGAGCGACAGGGAACACAGATACGCAGTATTTT. Its translation is CASRATGNTDTQYF.

CDR3 region: CSGLAGGGETQYF. In nucleotides, the CDR3 is TGCAGCGGACTAGCGGGGGGGGGAGAGACCCAGTACTTC. The chain links TRBV29-1 to TRBJ2-5; TRBD2 aligns across 14 bases. J gave up 4 bases and V 7 bases, and 2 bases lay outside the gene matches. The germline V gene has CDR1 SQVTM and CDR2 ANQGSEA. The CDR3 has 13 residues. Drawing the rest from reference TRBV29-1 and TRBJ2-5, the complete variable domain is SAVISQKPSRDICQRGTSLTIQCQVDSQVTMMFWYRQQPGQSLTLIATANQGSEATYESGFVIDKFPISRPNLTFSTLTVSNMSPEDSSIYLCSGLAGGGETQYFGPGTRLLVL.

The rearrangement links TRBV4-2 to TRBJ2-2; TRBD2 agrees at 8 bases. Germline V lookup: CDR1 LGHNA, CDR2 YNFKEQ. Trimming cost V 1 base and J 3 bases; bases outside gene matches: 7. The CDR3 is 17 amino acids. DNA of the CDR3: TGTGCCAGCAGCCAAGTTGTCGCGGGGGGCGACACCGGGGAGCTGTTTTTT. Protein sequence: CASSQVVAGGDTGELFF.

The chain uses TRBV7-9 and TRBJ2-2, with 9 bases aligning to TRBD1. The germline V gene has CDR1 SEHNR and CDR2 FQNEAQ (reference sequence). J lost 5 bases, V lost 5 bases, and 6 bases had no gene match. This CDR3 has 15 amino acids. CDR3 coding DNA: TGTGCCAGCAGCCCCTGGGACAGGGTGACCGGGGAGCTGTTTTTT. This encodes CASSPWDRVTGELFF. Using reference TRBV7-9 and TRBJ2-2 for the parts outside the CDR3, the full variable domain is DTGVSQNPRHKITKRGQNVTFRCDPISEHNRLYWYRQTLGQGPEFLTYFQNEAQLEKSRLLSDRFSAERPKGSFSTLEIQRTEQGDSAMYLCASSPWDRVTGELFFGEGSRLTVL.

In this sample, this clone turned up a few times. The CDR3 sequence: CAWSPQGGEAFF. For the CDR3, the DNA is TGTGCCTGGAGTCCACAGGGGGGGGAAGCTTTCTTT. The genes are TRBV30 and TRBJ1-1, with TRBD1 matching over 8 bases. The CDR3 contains 12 residues. V shed 2 bases and J 8 bases; nucleotides not matched to a gene: 4. From germline, CDR1 is GTSNPN and CDR2 SVGIG (reference sequence).

Only one count was recorded for this clone. This chain joins TRBV5-1 and TRBJ2-2, with TRBD1 matching over 8 bases. Looked up from germline, CDR1 is SGHRS and CDR2 is YFSETQ. Trimming took 3 bases from V and 1 from J; bases not matched to a gene: 5. The CDR3 consists of 16 residues. The CDR3 reads CASSWGDRQNTGELFF. In nucleotides, the CDR3 is TGCGCCAGCAGCTGGGGGGACAGGCAGAACACCGGGGAGCTGTTTTTT.

The chain is built from TRBV5-4 and TRBJ2-2; possible D gene TRBD1, 6 bases. This CDR3 has 15 residues. Trimming removed 0 bases from V and 9 bases from J, with 15 bases in between. Germline CDR1 SGHNT, CDR2 YYREEE (reference sequence). CDR3 bases: TGTGCCAGCAGCTTGGTGGGGGCCTCTGGGCGGGAGCTGTTTTTT. Amino acids: CASSLVGASGRELFF.

The V gene is TRBV5-4, the J gene TRBJ2-5; 11 nucleotides align to TRBD2. V gave up 3 bases and J gave up 1 base; unmatched junction bases: 2. In germline, CDR1 is SGHNT, CDR2 YYREEE (reference sequence). The CDR3 length is 15 residues. DNA for the CDR3: TGTGCCAGCAGCTCTGGGACTAGCGGCCAAGAGACCCAGTACTTC. Its translation: CASSSGTSGQETQYF. Variable domain in full (rest from reference TRBV5-4 and TRBJ2-5): ETGVTQSPTHLIKTRGQQVTLRCSSQSGHNTVSWYQQALGQGPQFIFQYYREEENGRGNFPPRFSGLQFPNYSSELNVNALELDDSALYLCASSSGTSGQETQYFGPGTRLLVL.

The chain combines TRBV5-5 with TRBJ1-6; no reliable D call. Trimming took 0 bases from V and 6 from J, leaving 10 bases between them. CDR3 length: 15 residues. The germline CDR1 and CDR2 sequences are SGHKS and YYEKEE (reference sequence). The chain's CDR3 is CASSLALRPNSPLHF. CDR3 nucleotides: TGTGCCAGCAGCTTGGCTCTCAGGCCTAATTCACCCCTCCACTTT.

This sequence joins TRBV2 and TRBJ1-6; 9 bases match TRBD1. CDR1 is SNHLY, CDR2 FYNNEI, per germline. V shed 6 bases and J 9 bases; nucleotides not matched to a gene: 9. The CDR3 contains 15 residues. The CDR3 loop reads CASSFAGTGSSPLHF. The CDR3 DNA is TGTGCCAGCAGCTTTGCCGGGACAGGGAGTTCACCCCTCCACTTT.